Included here is one T cell receptor beta chain sequence, with context. Sequencing was performed with immunoSEQ multiplex PCR; in TCRdb, only in-frame clones are kept and a portion is missing. Found here are roughly 230,000 clones, roughly 84% of them singletons; the top ten hold around 6.8%. These data are taken from a study of blood T cell repertoires in COVID-19. After removal of 7 bases from V and 5 bases from J, the junction contained 6 bases not matched to a gene. The CDR3 has 14 residues. Germline V gives CDR1 MDHEN, CDR2 SYDVKM. The origin of this receptor is a woman in her fifties or sixties with acute or convalescent COVID-19. Sequencing input: peripheral blood. The V and J genes are TRBV28 and TRBJ1-5; 9 bases are a match to TRBD1. The CDR3 region has the DNA TGTGCCAGCAAACCGGGACAGGGATATCAGCCCCAGCATTTT. This gives the protein CASKPGQGYQPQHF.